This entry lists 8 T cell receptor beta chains sequenced from one sample in a study of blood T cell repertoires in COVID-19. Data came from immunoSEQ multiplex PCR; TCRdb stores just in-frame clones and leaves some out. The top ten clones hold just over 7% of a sample with 350,000 to 450,000 clones, approximately 86% of them seen once. Material: peripheral blood. The receptors were gathered from a woman in her sixties or seventies with COVID-19, enrolled during active disease.

The chain carries TRBV30 and TRBJ1-1; TRBD1 is a possible D gene (5 bases). The CDR3 runs 16 residues. V was cut by 5 bases and J by 1 base, with 20 bases left in between. Germline V gives CDR1 GTSNPN, CDR2 SVGIG (reference sequence). The DNA for the CDR3 is TGTGCCTGGGGTCTTATTTGGCGGACAACGAACACTGAAGCTTTCTTT. Translating it yields CAWGLIWRTTNTEAFF.

V usage is TRBV27 and J usage is TRBJ2-7, with TRBD2 as a possible D gene (6 bases). Trimming shortened V by 2 bases and J by 0 bases, and 8 bases separated the two germline ends. CDR3 length: 14 residues. Germline V gives CDR1 MNHEY, CDR2 SMNVEV (reference sequence). The CDR3 loop is CASSLAGSSYEQYF. DNA of the CDR3: TGTGCCAGCAGTTTAGCGGGGAGCTCCTACGAGCAGTACTTC.

The chain employs TRBV7-8 and TRBJ1-2; D may be TRBD1 (5 bases). Germline CDR1 is SGHVS and CDR2 is FQNEAQ. Trimming pared 5 bases from V and 8 bases from J, leaving 15 bases between. This CDR3 contains 13 residues. CDR3 region: CASSGVGGEGYTF. The DNA of the CDR3 is TGTGCCAGCAGCGGGGTCGGGGGAGAAGGCTACACCTTC.

The V call is TRBV7-9, the J call TRBJ2-3; D not certain. V was shortened by 5 bases and J by 2 bases, with 5 bases between the two germline ends. Germline CDR1 is SEHNR and CDR2 is FQNEAQ (reference sequence). The CDR3 length is 12 residues. The CDR3 nucleotides read TGTGCCAGCAGCCGACTCACAGATACGCAGTATTTT. This encodes CASSRLTDTQYF.

This chain joins TRBV30 and TRBJ1-2; no clear D gene. The length of the CDR3 is 11 residues. Germline V CDR1 and CDR2: GTSNPN, SVGIG (reference sequence). V lost 4 bases and J lost 6, with 9 bases in between. In DNA, the CDR3 is TGTGCCTGGATATCTTTTCATGGCTACACCTTC. As protein: CAWISFHGYTF.

This clone was observed a few times. This chain uses TRBV3-1 (or the pseudogene TRBV3-2) with TRBJ2-1; possible D gene TRBD1, 5 bases. The germline V gene has CDR1 LGHDT and CDR2 YNNKEL (reference sequence). Between the trimmed V and J ends, which lost 5 bases and 3 bases, there was a span of 14 bases. The CDR3 loop spans 15 amino acids. The CDR3 DNA is TGTGCCAGCAGCGCCCCAGCAGGGAACTACAATGAGCAGTTCTTC. This encodes CASSAPAGNYNEQFF.

The count of this clone is one. V is TRBV27 and J is TRBJ2-7; 11 bases map to TRBD2. Germline assignment: CDR1 MNHEY and CDR2 SMNVEV (reference sequence). After removal of 5 bases from V and 4 bases from J, the junction contained 7 bases not matched to a gene. This CDR3 is 15 amino acids long. This CDR3 is CASSGTSGGAYEQYF. In nucleotides, the CDR3 is TGTGCCAGCAGTGGCACTAGCGGGGGAGCTTACGAGCAGTACTTC.

This clone was found a few times. This chain uses TRBV13 with TRBJ1-6, with D hard to call. V dropped 0 bases and J dropped 6 bases, with 9 bases sitting between them. The CDR3 length is 15 residues. Germline CDR1 PRHDT, CDR2 FYEKMQ (reference sequence). CDR3 sequence (DNA): TGTGCCAGCAGCTTAGGCCTTGGCAGTAATTCACCCCTCCACTTT. Protein product: CASSLGLGSNSPLHF.